The 13 T cell receptor beta chains reported below all come from one sample, sequenced in a study of CD8+CD57+ T cells in acquired aplastic anemia. Sequencing involved patients with CD8+CD57+ cell expansion previously shown by flow cytometry. Profiling of TCR beta VDJ combinations and CDR3 sequences used genomic DNA as template. TCRdb reanalysed the reads using MiXCR and keeps one entry per CDR3 protein. The sample lists 200,000 to 300,000 distinct CDR3 sequences; 65% to 90% were seen once. The material sequenced was sorted CD4+, CD8+, or CD8+CD57+ T cells (not recorded which) from PBMCs. All receptors derive from a human donor with aplastic anemia.

The table lists this clonotype with a count of one. V and J are TRBV15 and TRBJ1-6, with D unclear. This CDR3 comprises 14 residues. In germline, CDR1 is LNHNV, CDR2 YYDKDF (reference sequence). The V and J ends lost 5 bases and 14 bases respectively, with 19 bases between them. The CDR3 bases are TGTGCCACCAGCTTATGTCACAATCAATCGACCCTCCACTTT. It specifies CATSLCHNQSTLHF.

The rearrangement joins TRBV7-9 to TRBJ2-1; 13 bases fit TRBD2. The CDR3 totals 15 residues. Losses at the gene ends were 5 bases for V and 10 bases for J; bases not matched to a gene: 8. Looked up from germline, CDR1 is SEHNR and CDR2 is FQNEAQ (reference sequence). CDR3 sequence (DNA): TGTGCCAGCAGCCATCCTCTGACTAGCGGGAGGGAGCAGTTCTTC. Encoded protein: CASSHPLTSGREQFF.

The chain couples TRBV5-1 to TRBJ2-7, with TRBD1 identical over 9 bases. V shed 0 bases and J 6 bases; nucleotides not matched to a gene: 4. The CDR3 runs 14 residues. Per germline, CDR1 SGHRS and CDR2 YFSETQ. The CDR3 DNA reads TGCGCCAGCAGCTTGGGGGACAGGGTAGTCGAGCAGTACTTC. It is translated as CASSLGDRVVEQYF.

The chain joins TRBV11-3 to TRBJ2-7; the D gene is possibly TRBD1 (6 bases). CDR1 and CDR2 (germline): SGHNT, YENEEA. The CDR3 runs 15 residues. The V end lost 3 bases, the J end lost 0 bases, and 12 bases lay between the germline ends. The CDR3: CASSLELTGSYEQYF. CDR3 in DNA: TGTGCCAGCAGCTTGGAACTGACAGGCTCCTACGAGCAGTACTTC.

Worth noting for this clonotype: The CDR3 does not close with the conserved phenylalanine or tryptophan, likely indicating a read error. Because the CDR3's place on the DNA is in doubt, the DNA is left out and the CDR3 is given as listed by TCRdb. This sequence joins TRBV7-2 and TRBJ2-1; the DNA was not used to check the table's D call, TRBD1. The CDR3 sequence runs 13 residues, both termini included. The germline V gene has CDR1 SGHTA and CDR2 FQGNSA. CDR3 protein: CAGQGGRETQHFG.

This clonotype was detected only once. The J gene is TRBJ1-6, the V gene TRBV5-1; 7 nucleotides line up with TRBD1. The length of the CDR3 is 14 residues. V was pared by 7 bases and J by 6 bases, with 7 bases of the junction left unmatched. Germline V lookup: CDR1 SGHRS, CDR2 YFSETQ. CDR3 nucleotides: TGCGCCAGCGCACAGGGGAGAGGTAATTCACCCCTCCACTTT. Protein sequence: CASAQGRGNSPLHF.

The chain employs TRBV7-2 and TRBJ2-3; D remains ambiguous. The end of the DNA is better explained by TRBJ1-6, so the J call may be wrong. Germline lookup yields CDR1 SGHTA and CDR2 FQGNSA. The CDR3 extends over 13 amino acids. This CDR3 reads CASGAGSTSPLHF. In nucleotides, the CDR3 is TGTGCCAGCGGCGCAGGTTCTACGTCACCCCTCCACTTT.

The rearrangement uses TRBV24-1 and TRBJ2-7, with D perhaps TRBD2 (6 bases). The CDR3 is made up of 14 amino acids. V lost 4 bases and J lost 2, with 11 bases in between. CDR1 KGHDR and CDR2 SFDVKD come from the germline V gene. This CDR3 is CATSEPGGAYEQYF. CDR3 in DNA: TGTGCCACCAGTGAGCCCGGCGGGGCCTACGAGCAGTACTTC.

Remarks on this clonotype: Mismatch with germline at one junction end may stem from a read error. The rearrangement links TRBV7-8 to TRBJ2-3; TRBD1 or TRBD2 may be the D gene (5 bases each). The germline CDR1 and CDR2 sequences are SGHVS and FQNEAQ. The CDR3 has 14 amino acids. The CDR3 nucleotides read TGTGCCAGCAGCTCGACTACAGGTCCCGAGCAGTTCTCTTTT. Protein: CASSSTTGPEQFSF.

The rearrangement uses TRBV5-6 and TRBJ2-7, with unresolved D. CDR3 length: 14 residues. V was pared by 4 bases and J by 0 bases, with 11 bases between. Germline assignment: CDR1 SGHDT and CDR2 YYEEEE. Here the CDR3 reads CASSPERDSYEQYV. The CDR3 nucleotides read TGTGCCAGCAGCCCCGAGCGAGACTCCTACGAGCAGTACGTC.

Notes on this clonotype: The junction differs from germline at one of its ends, possibly a read error. The chain employs TRBV9 and TRBJ2-6; D may be TRBD2 (5 bases). The CDR3 extends over 17 amino acids. Per germline, CDR1 SGDLS and CDR2 YYNGEE. The CDR3 protein is CASTVGRDTSGFNVLTF. As DNA, the CDR3 is TGTGCCAGCACCGTAGGGAGAGATACGTCTGGGTTCAACGTCCTGACTTTC.

This clonotype has more than one count but fewer than ten. This chain links TRBV19 with TRBJ2-2; D is tentatively TRBD1 or TRBD2 (5 bases each). The CDR3 contains 13 residues. Germline V gives CDR1 LNHDA, CDR2 SQIVND (reference sequence). The ends were cut back, 6 bases at V and 6 bases at J, with 11 bases in the middle. CDR3 in amino acids: CASSIRDAGELFF. The CDR3 DNA is TGTGCCAGTAGCATCCGGGACGCCGGGGAGCTGTTTTTT.

Comment on this clonotype: Germline is not matched at one junction end, which may reflect a read error. The V call is TRBV2, the J call TRBJ2-3; 7 positions agree with TRBD2. The CDR3 runs 12 residues. The V gene's germline CDR1 is SNHLY and CDR2 FYNNEI. The chain's CDR3 is CASSVGGVPQQF. The CDR3, as DNA: TGTGCCAGCAGTGTTGGGGGGGTCCCGCAGCAGTTT.